Listed below are T cell receptor beta chains from one sample, sequenced in a study of a mutant IDH1 vaccine in newly diagnosed glioma. Their target antigens are unknown. The repertoire was sequenced with immunoSEQ multiplex PCR; TCRdb's copy has only in-frame clones and lacks some. The sample yields about 52,000 clones, about 91% seen once. The sequencing used PBMCs, collected from a glioma patient whose treatment included an IDH1 peptide vaccine. These receptors were taken from a man in his fifties with glioma. The CDR3 runs from the conserved cysteine through the conserved F or W. A D gene is named only where the DNA matches it firmly. Not every row has a clone size; where given, it reads once, few, many or a size class.

J gene,D gene,V gene,clone size,CDR3 protein,CDR3 DNA
TRBJ2-7,.,TRBV7-6,.,CASSLALAGSTNEQYF,TGTGCCAGCAGCTTAGCGCTTGCCGGGAGCACTAACGAGCAGTACTTC
TRBJ2-7,TRBD2,TRBV27,.,CASSPLPSGFNEQYF,TGTGCCAGCAGTCCCCTGCCTAGCGGGTTCAACGAGCAGTACTTC
TRBJ2-1,.,TRBV5-1,.,CASSLDYNEQFF,TGCGCCAGCAGCCTGGACTACAATGAGCAGTTCTTC
TRBJ2-7,.,TRBV28,.,CASSPGGRSNEQYF,TGTGCCAGCAGTCCGGGGGGCCGGAGCAACGAGCAGTACTTC
TRBJ1-1,.,TRBV13,once,CASSLGSLNTEAFF,TGTGCCAGCAGCTTAGGTTCGCTGAACACTGAAGCTTTCTTT
TRBJ2-7,.,TRBV2,.,CASTPISSYEQYF,TGTGCCAGTACCCCCATAAGCTCCTACGAGCAGTACTTC
TRBJ1-4,.,TRBV7-2,.,CASSFVPGPSYNEKLFF,TGTGCCAGCAGCTTCGTACCGGGCCCCTCATACAATGAAAAACTGTTTTTT
TRBJ2-6,TRBD1,TRBV7-9,few,CASSTRRTGTPGANVLTF,TGTGCCAGCAGCACTAGAAGGACAGGGACTCCTGGGGCCAACGTCCTGACTTTC
TRBJ2-6,TRBD1,TRBV28,once,CASTWGTGTFLGANVLTF,TGTGCCAGCACCTGGGGGACAGGGACGTTTCTTGGGGCCAACGTCCTGACTTTC
TRBJ2-7,TRBD1,TRBV5-4,.,CASSPGQGAYEQYF,TGTGCCAGCAGCCCCGGACAGGGGGCCTACGAGCAGTACTTC
TRBJ1-6,TRBD1,TRBV25-1,.,CASRGQGASYNSPLHF,TGTGCCAGCAGGGGACAGGGGGCATCCTATAATTCACCCCTCCACTTT
TRBJ1-1,.,TRBV6-1,.,CASSGLGGGLGTEAFF,TGTGCCAGCAGTGGCCTCGGGGGGGGGCTGGGAACTGAAGCTTTCTTT
TRBJ1-1,TRBD1,TRBV6-6,.,CASSNRGQGGEAFF,TGTGCCAGCAGTAATAGGGGGCAAGGAGGTGAAGCTTTCTTT
TRBJ2-3,TRBD2,TRBV7-8,.,CASSLTSGGGKDTQYF,TGTGCCAGCAGCTTAACTAGCGGGGGGGGAAAAGATACGCAGTATTTT
TRBJ2-3,TRBD2,TRBV5-1,.,CASSLTSGTDTQYF,TGCGCCAGCAGCTTGACTAGCGGCACAGATACGCAGTATTTT
TRBJ1-1,.,TRBV5-6,.,CASSWGTNTEAFF,TGTGCCAGCAGCTGGGGGACGAACACTGAAGCTTTCTTT
TRBJ2-2,.,TRBV5-1,.,CASSLVRVSGSTGELFF,TGCGCCAGCAGCTTGGTCAGGGTGTCAGGGAGCACCGGGGAGCTGTTTTTT
TRBJ2-3,TRBD1,TRBV19,.,CASNPGDSHTDTQYF,TGTGCCAGTAACCCAGGGGACAGCCACACAGATACGCAGTATTTT
TRBJ2-7,.,TRBV11-2,.,CASSLQTAPTYEQYF,TGTGCCAGCAGCTTACAAACAGCTCCAACCTACGAGCAGTACTTC
TRBJ2-7,.,TRBV7-2,.,CASSSQGTSYEQYF,TGTGCCAGCAGCTCCCAGGGAACATCCTACGAGCAGTACTTC
TRBJ2-4,TRBD1,TRBV4-1,.,CASSPGQGGGKNIQYF,TGCGCCAGCAGCCCTGGACAGGGGGGAGGCAAAAACATTCAGTACTTC
TRBJ1-1,.,TRBV11-2,.,CASSLGVTRIRHTEAFF,TGTGCCAGCAGCTTAGGGGTAACCCGTATAAGACACACTGAAGCTTTCTTT
TRBJ2-7,.,TRBV2,.,CASSDGVPEQYF,TGTGCCAGCAGTGATGGTGTCCCCGAGCAGTACTTC
TRBJ2-3,TRBD2,TRBV29-1,.,CSVSGGRGTDTQYF,TGCAGCGTAAGCGGAGGGAGGGGAACAGATACGCAGTATTTT
TRBJ1-5,.,TRBV7-8,.,CASSLGSLAYSNQPQHF,TGTGCCAGCAGCTTAGGTAGTTTGGCTTATAGCAATCAGCCCCAGCATTTT
TRBJ1-1,.,TRBV29-1,.,CSVLALNTEAFF,TGCAGCGTCCTTGCACTGAACACTGAAGCTTTCTTT
TRBJ2-7,.,TRBV27,.,CASSLSALGYEQYF,TGTGCCAGCAGTTTATCTGCTCTGGGTTACGAGCAGTACTTC
TRBJ2-5,TRBD2,TRBV5-8,.,CASLTYRGGPLNQETQYF,TGTGCCAGCCTCACGTATCGGGGGGGCCCGTTGAACCAAGAGACCCAGTACTTC
TRBJ1-3,.,TRBV6-5,.,CASSYRGLGSGNTIYF,TGTGCCAGCAGTTACCGGGGGCTCGGCTCTGGAAACACCATATATTTT
TRBJ2-1,TRBD2,TRBV9,.,CASSVGGLAGDNEQFF,TGTGCCAGCAGCGTGGGGGGACTAGCGGGGGACAATGAGCAGTTCTTC
TRBJ1-1,.,TRBV11-3,.,CASSLGQVGEAFF,TGTGCCAGCAGCTTAGGGCAGGTCGGTGAAGCTTTCTTT
TRBJ2-3,.,TRBV5-1,.,CASSLYGVTDTQYF,TGCGCCAGCAGCTTGTATGGAGTCACAGATACGCAGTATTTT
TRBJ1-6,.,TRBV29-1,.,CSVSGGRDSPLHF,TGCAGCGTCTCCGGGGGAAGAGATTCACCCCTCCACTTT
TRBJ2-7,.,TRBV9,.,CASNEEPTGRYEQYF,TGTGCCAGCAACGAAGAGCCAACAGGCCGCTACGAGCAGTACTTC
TRBJ1-2,.,TRBV13,.,CASSLGPGELSYGYTF,TGTGCCAGCAGCTTAGGCCCGGGGGAGTTGAGCTATGGCTACACCTTC
TRBJ1-2,.,TRBV10-3,.,CAISEYRSYYGYTF,TGTGCCATCAGTGAGTACAGGAGCTACTATGGCTACACCTTC
TRBJ1-1,.,TRBV28,once,CASTSGNTEAFF,TGTGCCAGTACCTCGGGGAACACTGAAGCTTTCTTT
TRBJ2-2,.,TRBV2,.,CASSEGRNTGELFF,TGTGCCAGCAGTGAAGGGAGGAACACCGGGGAGCTGTTTTTT
TRBJ1-3,.,TRBV5-1,.,CASSRDFSGNTIYF,TGCGCCAGCAGTCGGGACTTCTCTGGAAACACCATATATTTT
TRBJ1-6,.,TRBV6-5,.,CASSYGQTNSPLHF,TGTGCCAGCAGTTACGGACAGACTAATTCACCCCTCCACTTT
TRBJ2-3,.,TRBV19,.,CASSSGTSTDTQYF,TGTGCCAGTAGTAGCGGGACTAGCACAGATACGCAGTATTTT
TRBJ2-2,.,TRBV7-9,.,CASTSPEASSNTGELFF,TGTGCCAGCACCTCGCCGGAGGCTAGTTCGAACACCGGGGAGCTGTTTTTT
TRBJ2-2,.,TRBV2,.,CASWEDRNPGELFF,TGTGCCAGCTGGGAGGACCGAAACCCCGGGGAGCTGTTTTTT
TRBJ1-2,.,TRBV28,.,CASRAVYGYTF,TGTGCCAGCAGGGCAGTCTATGGCTACACCTTC
TRBJ2-6,.,TRBV4-3,.,CASSQDANSGANVLTF,TGCGCCAGCAGCCAAGATGCGAACTCTGGGGCCAACGTCCTGACTTTC
TRBJ2-5,TRBD2,TRBV5-5,.,CASSPGLQYQETQYF,TGTGCCAGCAGCCCGGGACTACAGTACCAAGAGACCCAGTACTTC
TRBJ2-2,.,TRBV2,.,CASSRTANTGELFF,TGTGCCAGCTCACGGACAGCAAACACCGGGGAGCTGTTTTTT
TRBJ2-5,TRBD2,TRBV4-2,.,CASSQATSGAQETQYF,TGTGCCAGCAGCCAAGCGACTAGCGGAGCTCAAGAGACCCAGTACTTC
TRBJ2-7,TRBD1,TRBV4-1,.,CASSQGTAGGYEQYF,TGCGCCAGCAGCCAAGGTACCGCAGGGGGCTACGAGCAGTACTTC
TRBJ1-4,.,TRBV5-1,.,CASAKDGGRPNEKLFF,TGCGCCAGCGCCAAGGACGGGGGACGCCCCAATGAAAAACTGTTTTTT
TRBJ2-7,.,TRBV5-1,.,CASSPLPGSSYEQYF,TGCGCCAGCAGCCCCCTACCCGGGAGTTCCTACGAGCAGTACTTC
TRBJ1-5,.,TRBV6-1,.,CASSENRAQPQHF,TGTGCCAGCAGTGAGAACAGGGCTCAGCCCCAGCATTTT
TRBJ1-1,.,TRBV18,.,CASSPPGHNKNTEAFF,TGTGCCAGCTCACCTCCGGGACACAACAAGAACACTGAAGCTTTCTTT
TRBJ1-1,.,TRBV9,.,CASSARQEATEAFF,TGTGCCAGCAGCGCCAGACAGGAGGCCACTGAAGCTTTCTTT
TRBJ2-7,TRBD1,TRBV5-4,.,CASSLGTGGYEQYF,TGTGCCAGCAGCTTGGGGACAGGGGGCTACGAGCAGTACTTC
TRBJ2-2,TRBD2,TRBV5-1,.,CASSLPLAGGLTGELFF,TGCGCCAGCAGCTTGCCCCTGGCGGGGGGTTTGACCGGGGAGCTGTTTTTT